The 8 T cell receptor beta chains listed next were all sequenced from one sample in a study of cytomegalovirus exposure and HLA in healthy donors. The PCR made use of 60 Vbeta and 13 Jbeta primers. Only in-frame clones appear in the TCRdb table, and some are missing; sequencing was by immunoSEQ multiplex PCR. The sample holds about 60,000 clones; around three quarters are singletons and the top ten take less than 20%. Sequencing was done on a sample of PBMCs. The receptors were gathered from an older woman in good health and CMV-seropositive.

The chain recombines TRBV27 with TRBJ1-1; D is unresolved. This CDR3 comprises 15 residues. The germline CDR1 and CDR2 sequences are MNHEY and SMNVEV (reference sequence). The ends were cut back, 6 bases at V and 1 base at J, with 15 bases in the middle. CDR3 protein: CASSPLQRPNTEAFF. For the CDR3, the DNA is TGTGCCAGCAGCCCTTTACAGAGACCGAACACTGAAGCTTTCTTT.

The rearrangement links TRBV6-5 to TRBJ2-2; 9 bases are shared with TRBD1. The V and J ends lost 6 bases and 4 bases, in that order; junction bases with no gene match: 6. Germline values: CDR1 MNHEY, CDR2 SVGAGI. This CDR3 contains 15 residues. For the CDR3, the DNA is TGTGCCAGCAGCCCGACAGGGGGAATCACCGGGGAGCTGTTTTTT. Translated, it gives CASSPTGGITGELFF.

This clone was observed a handful of times. This chain connects TRBV14 to TRBJ1-2, with a weak D call TRBD1 (5 bases). The CDR3 is 17 amino acids. V lost 3 bases and J 3 bases, leaving 20 bases between the germline ends. Germline V gives CDR1 SGHDN, CDR2 FVKESK. CDR3: CASSHFQGSGGDYGYTF. CDR3 DNA sequence: TGTGCCAGCAGCCATTTCCAGGGCTCGGGCGGGGACTATGGCTACACCTTC.

This clone occurred once. This rearrangement joins TRBV28 to TRBJ1-3, with 7 bases identical to TRBD1. Germline assignment: CDR1 MDHEN and CDR2 SYDVKM. This CDR3 is built from 15 residues. The V gene end was trimmed by 7 bases and the J gene end by 4 bases; junction bases not matched to a gene: 10. This CDR3 reads CASTPTGTVGNTIYF. The CDR3 coding sequence is TGTGCCAGCACCCCAACGGGGACAGTAGGAAACACCATATATTTT.

The V gene is TRBV19, the J gene TRBJ1-6; possible D gene TRBD1, 6 bases. Germline V lookup: CDR1 LNHDA, CDR2 SQIVND (reference sequence). The CDR3 has 16 amino acids. V gave up 4 bases and J gave up 9 bases, with 19 bases separating them. DNA of the CDR3: TGTGCCAGTAGTAAGGGAAATACAGGGCTGGCTTCACCCCTCCACTTT. This encodes CASSKGNTGLASPLHF.

This clone was detected once. The V gene is TRBV7-2, the J gene TRBJ1-2; no reliable D call. The CDR3 length is 14 residues. V was trimmed by 0 bases and J by 8 bases, leaving 13 bases between them. Germline CDR1 reads SGHTA; CDR2 reads FQGNSA. The CDR3 here is CASSLATASLGYTF. The CDR3 DNA reads TGTGCCAGCAGCTTAGCCACAGCATCATTAGGCTACACCTTC.

Only a few counts were recorded for this clone. The J gene is TRBJ1-1, the V gene TRBV4-1; TRBD1 matches at 10 bases. CDR3 length equals 18 residues. With 4 bases clipped from V and 5 bases from J, the junction kept 16 bases outside the gene matches. Germline CDR1 is MGHRA and CDR2 is YSYEKL. CDR3 nucleotides: TGCGCCAGCAGCCCCAGAGGACAGGGGGGATATGGAGAAACTGAAGCTTTCTTT. Translated, it gives CASSPRGQGGYGETEAFF.

The genes are TRBV5-4 and TRBJ1-3, with a weak D call TRBD1 (6 bases). Germline lookup yields CDR1 SGHNT and CDR2 YYREEE (reference sequence). The V end lost 4 bases, the J end lost 4 bases, and 21 bases lay between the germline ends. The CDR3 runs 17 residues. CDR3 loop: CASSPPATGSYGNTIYF. In nucleotides, the CDR3 is TGTGCCAGCAGCCCACCGGCCACAGGGTCTTACGGAAACACCATATATTTT.